Following are 29 T cell receptor beta chains from one sample sequenced in a study of Ad26.COV2.S vaccination and SARS-CoV-2 variants. Libraries were prepared by immunoSEQ multiplex PCR; TCRdb keeps only in-frame clonotypes and omits some of them. Among some 240,000 clones, around 85% were seen once, and the ten largest hold roughly 3%. Treatment reported: around 19 received Ad26.COV2.S at low or high dose, single or two shots; a few received placebo; per-sample allocation not given. Sampling was performed 63 days after the first vaccine or placebo injection. This sample comprised peripheral blood, obtained in a trial of Ad26.COV2.S vaccine versus placebo. These receptor sequences come from a person between 18 and 60 years old who received the Ad26.COV2.S COVID-19 vaccine or a placebo.

The CDR3 DNA follows: TGTGCCAGCGGGGGGGTCTACACTGAAGCTTTCTTT. Amino acids: CASGGVYTEAFF. This chain uses TRBV12-3 or TRBV12-4 with TRBJ1-1; D is possibly TRBD1 (5 bases). This CDR3 contains 12 residues. The V end was cut by 8 bases, the J end by 3 bases, with 10 bases between.

This clone has just a few counts. The rearrangement joins TRBV5-6 to TRBJ2-2; D unresolved. V lost 0 bases, J lost 6 bases, and 6 bases lay in between. Germline V gives CDR1 SGHDT, CDR2 YYEEEE. The CDR3 is made up of 13 amino acids. The CDR3 DNA is TGTGCCAGCAGCTTGGGGGCTGCCGGGGAGCTGTTTTTT. The encoded protein is CASSLGAAGELFF.

In its sample, this clone was seen once. This rearrangement joins TRBV7-2 to TRBJ1-5; weak D call: TRBD1 (5 bases). V was trimmed by 6 bases and J by 9 bases, leaving 18 bases between them. This CDR3 is built from 14 residues. The germline gives CDR1 SGHTA, CDR2 FQGNSA. The CDR3 spells CASRDGTLGVPQHF. For the CDR3, the DNA is TGTGCCAGCAGGGACGGGACCCTTGGGGTGCCCCAGCATTTT. The variable domain in full, completed from reference TRBV7-2 and TRBJ1-5, reads GAGVSQSPSNKVTEKGKDVELRCDPISGHTALYWYRQSLGQGLEFLIYFQGNSAPDKSGLPSDRFSAERTGGSVSTLTIQRTQQEDSAVYLCASRDGTLGVPQHFGDGTRLSIL.

The V call is TRBV27, the J call TRBJ2-5; D is ambiguous. V shed 1 base and J shed 3 bases, with 12 bases lying between them. The CDR3 consists of 15 residues. Germline loops: CDR1 MNHEY, CDR2 SMNVEV (reference sequence). CDR3 sequence: CASSLWASVEETQYF. The CDR3 nucleotides are TGTGCCAGCAGTTTATGGGCCTCCGTGGAAGAGACCCAGTACTTC.

This chain connects TRBV5-1 to TRBJ2-2, with a possible D match to TRBD1 (5 bases). The CDR3 consists of 14 residues. The V and J ends lost 0 bases and 6 bases respectively, with 9 bases between them. From germline, CDR1 is SGHRS and CDR2 YFSETQ. CDR3 sequence reads: CASSLEQGSGELFF. The CDR3 nucleotides read TGCGCCAGCAGCTTGGAGCAGGGTTCCGGGGAGCTGTTTTTT.

This clone was found once. This chain links TRBV14 with TRBJ1-4; D gene ambiguous. Trimming shortened V by 0 bases and J by 7 bases, and 12 bases separated the two germline ends. CDR3 length equals 15 residues. The V gene's germline CDR1 is SGHDN and CDR2 FVKESK. CDR3 region: CASSQDGRNGEKLFF. DNA for the CDR3: TGTGCCAGCAGCCAAGATGGGAGGAATGGTGAAAAACTGTTTTTT.

The J gene is TRBJ2-7, the V gene TRBV11-1; 8 nucleotides align to TRBD2. Trimming took 1 base from V and 5 from J; bases not matched to a gene: 4. The CDR3 sequence is 14 residues long. Germline V gene data show CDR1 as SGHAT and CDR2 as FQDESV (reference sequence). CDR3 sequence: CASSLGPAGDEQYV. The CDR3 nucleotides read TGTGCCAGCAGCTTAGGGCCAGCGGGAGACGAGCAGTACGTC.

The gene calls are TRBV7-3 and TRBJ1-2, with D maybe TRBD1 (5 bases). From germline, CDR1 is SGHTA and CDR2 FQGTGA. V was clipped by 2 bases and J by 4 bases, with 14 bases between them. The CDR3 is 15 residues long. The CDR3 DNA reads TGTGCCAGCAGCTTATATTATGGTCAGGGCTATGGCTACACCTTC. Translating it yields CASSLYYGQGYGYTF.

This rearrangement joins TRBV15 to TRBJ2-1; D possibly matches TRBD1 or TRBD2 (6 bases each). In germline, CDR1 is LNHNV, CDR2 YYDKDF (reference sequence). This CDR3 is built from 19 residues. V dropped 0 bases and J dropped 7 bases, with 25 bases sitting between them. CDR3 bases: TGTGCCACCAGCAGAGATCGGGGGCGCCGAACCCGGCTAGGAAATGAGCAGTTCTTC. Protein product: CATSRDRGRRTRLGNEQFF.

The chain carries TRBV6-6 and TRBJ2-7; 9 positions match TRBD2. J lost 0 bases, V lost 7 bases, and 7 bases had no gene match. The CDR3 consists of 15 residues. Germline CDR1 reads MNHNY; CDR2 reads SVGAGI (reference sequence). The CDR3 region has the DNA TGTGCCAGCACCTACGGCGGGAGGGCCTCCTACGAGCAGTACGTC. Encoded protein: CASTYGGRASYEQYV.

The chain recombines TRBV7-2 with TRBJ2-7, with D possibly being TRBD1 or TRBD2 (5 bases each). The germline gives CDR1 SGHTA, CDR2 FQGNSA. V lost 0 bases, J lost 3 bases, and 6 bases lay in between. This CDR3 has 13 residues. In DNA form, the CDR3 reads TGTGCCAGCAGCTTAGCGAGGGGCTACGAGCAGTACGTC. It translates to CASSLARGYEQYV.

This chain uses TRBV7-2 with TRBJ2-3; TRBD2 aligns across 10 bases. The germline gives CDR1 SGHTA, CDR2 FQGNSA. The CDR3 totals 17 residues. V trimming: 1 base; J trimming: 0 bases; junction bases outside the gene matches: 4. The CDR3 sequence: CASSLELAGHSTDTQYF. In DNA form, the CDR3 reads TGTGCCAGCAGCTTAGAACTAGCGGGACACAGCACAGATACGCAGTATTTT. The variable domain in full, completed from reference TRBV7-2 and TRBJ2-3, reads GAGVSQSPSNKVTEKGKDVELRCDPISGHTALYWYRQSLGQGLEFLIYFQGNSAPDKSGLPSDRFSAERTGGSVSTLTIQRTQQEDSAVYLCASSLELAGHSTDTQYFGPGTRLTVL.

The chain has TRBV7-9 and TRBJ1-2, with TRBD1 as a possible D gene (6 bases). The CDR3 extends over 13 amino acids. V gave up 3 bases and J gave up 6 bases, with 11 bases separating them. Germline CDR1 SEHNR, CDR2 FQNEAQ (reference sequence). This CDR3 is CASSLRRGNGYTF. As DNA, the CDR3 is TGTGCCAGCAGCTTGCGCAGGGGAAATGGCTACACCTTC.

The chain is built from TRBV19 and TRBJ2-1; D possibly corresponds to TRBD2 (6 bases). From germline, CDR1 is LNHDA and CDR2 SQIVND (reference sequence). The length of the CDR3 is 15 residues. V lost 3 bases and J lost 4, with 13 bases in between. The CDR3 DNA is TGTGCCAGTAGTATCCCGCGCGGGACGTACAATGAGCAGTTCTTC. Protein: CASSIPRGTYNEQFF.

J is TRBJ2-1 and V is TRBV9; TRBD2 matches 7 bases. The V and J ends lost 2 bases and 3 bases, in that order; junction bases with no gene match: 8. The CDR3 totals 16 residues. Per germline, CDR1 SGDLS and CDR2 YYNGEE. The CDR3 sequence is CASSVRGRTDYNEQFF. DNA for the CDR3: TGTGCCAGCAGCGTCCGCGGGAGAACGGACTACAATGAGCAGTTCTTC.

The V gene is TRBV20-1, the J gene TRBJ2-1; D is uncertain. V gave up 8 bases and J gave up 8 bases, with 13 bases separating them. The germline gives CDR1 DFQATT, CDR2 SNEGSKA (reference sequence). The CDR3 spans 11 residues. As DNA, the CDR3 is TGCAGTCTGGATGACTCACATGAGCAGTTCTTC. Its protein is CSLDDSHEQFF.

The V and J genes are TRBV7-8 and TRBJ2-2, with 9 bases matching TRBD2. CDR3 length: 18 amino acids. The germline gives CDR1 SGHVS, CDR2 FQNEAQ. J was trimmed by 7 bases and V by 1 base; bases with no gene match: 13. The CDR3 nucleotides read TGTGCCAGCAGCTTAGGGCTCCTAGCGGGACCTAGAGGCGGGGAGCTGTTTTTT. It is translated as CASSLGLLAGPRGGELFF.

CDR3 nucleotide sequence: TGTGCCAGCAGCGACAACAGGGGTAGCAATGAGCAGTTCTTC. It codes for CASSDNRGSNEQFF. This chain uses TRBV7-2 with TRBJ2-1; 7 bases are a match to TRBD1. With 5 bases clipped from V and 6 bases from J, the junction kept 7 bases outside the gene matches. The length of the CDR3 is 14 residues. Germline V CDR1 and CDR2: SGHTA, FQGNSA. The full variable domain, with the rest looked up from reference TRBV7-2 and TRBJ2-1, is GAGVSQSPSNKVTEKGKDVELRCDPISGHTALYWYRQSLGQGLEFLIYFQGNSAPDKSGLPSDRFSAERTGGSVSTLTIQRTQQEDSAVYLCASSDNRGSNEQFFGPGTRLTVL.

Here the CDR3 reads CASSSWVRERGYTF. CDR3 nucleotide sequence: TGTGCCAGCAGCTCTTGGGTCAGGGAGCGTGGCTACACCTTC. The rearrangement joins TRBV5-6 to TRBJ1-2; weak D call: TRBD1 (5 bases). The V gene's germline CDR1 is SGHDT and CDR2 YYEEEE. V was trimmed by 3 bases and J by 7 bases, leaving 16 bases between them. There are 14 residues in the CDR3.

The chain has TRBV5-8 and TRBJ1-5; D not resolved. This CDR3 region has 13 residues. V dropped 0 bases and J dropped 2 bases, with 3 bases sitting between them. CDR1 and CDR2 from the germline V gene are SGHTS and YDEGEE. CDR3 region: CASSLGRNQPQHF. CDR3 sequence (DNA): TGTGCCAGCAGCTTGGGTCGCAATCAGCCCCAGCATTTT.

J is TRBJ2-6 and V is TRBV5-1; D is undetermined. The V gene lost 1 base and the J gene lost 4 bases, with 3 bases spanning the gap. CDR3 length: 13 amino acids. Per the germline V gene, CDR1 is SGHRS and CDR2 is YFSETQ. DNA of the CDR3: TGCGCCAGCAGCTTGACCGGGGCCAACGTCCTGACTTTC. This codes for CASSLTGANVLTF.

CDR3 residues: CASSLGVSGQETQYF. The CDR3 nucleotides are TGCGCCAGCAGCTTAGGGGTGTCTGGCCAAGAGACCCAGTACTTC. The genes are TRBV5-1 and TRBJ2-5, with D possibly TRBD1 on 5 matching bases. With 2 bases removed from V and 1 base from J, the gap between germline ends came to 12 bases. Germline V lookup: CDR1 SGHRS, CDR2 YFSETQ. The CDR3 length is 15 residues.

CDR3 in DNA: TGCGCCAGCAGCCAAGAACTCACTAGCGATCCCTACAATGAGCAGTTCTTC. Translated: CASSQELTSDPYNEQFF. This rearrangement joins TRBV4-3 to TRBJ2-1; TRBD2 agrees at 7 bases. Per germline, CDR1 LGHNA and CDR2 YSLEER. The CDR3 extends over 17 amino acids. Trimming took 0 bases from V and 2 from J; bases not matched to a gene: 7.

This clone showed up just once. The chain has TRBV27 and TRBJ1-1; 7 positions match TRBD1. Germline V gives CDR1 MNHEY, CDR2 SMNVEV (reference sequence). V trimming: 6 bases; J trimming: 0 bases; junction bases outside the gene matches: 13. This CDR3 has 17 amino acids. The CDR3, as DNA: TGTGCCAGCAGACTAGCAAGAGGGGGCTCCATGAACACTGAAGCTTTCTTT. This translates into CASRLARGGSMNTEAFF.

The chain couples TRBV9 to TRBJ2-2; 8 bases map to TRBD1. Trimming at V came to 0 bases and at J to 1 base, leaving 5 bases not matched to a gene. Germline assignment: CDR1 SGDLS and CDR2 YYNGEE. This CDR3 is built from 17 residues. Here the CDR3 reads CASSVDPGTGNTGELFF. CDR3 coding DNA: TGTGCCAGCAGCGTAGACCCCGGGACAGGGAACACCGGGGAGCTGTTTTTT.

This clone was seen a few times. Within the sample, other DNA sequences also encode this same CDR3. The chain employs TRBV30 and TRBJ1-1; tentatively, D is TRBD1 (6 bases). V was clipped by 0 bases and J by 0 bases, with 11 bases between them. This CDR3 has 15 residues. Germline V gives CDR1 GTSNPN, CDR2 SVGIG (reference sequence). The CDR3 coding sequence is TGTGCCTGGAGTGTAGGGGGGCTCATGAACACTGAAGCTTTCTTT. Encoded protein: CAWSVGGLMNTEAFF.

The J gene is TRBJ1-2, the V gene TRBV21-1. TRBV21-1 is described as a pseudogene. The CDR3 has 14 amino acids. CDR3 amino acids: CASSNPLANYGYTF. Written as DNA, the CDR3 is TGTGCCAGCAGCAATCCGTTAGCTAACTATGGCTACACCTTC.

The V gene is TRBV19, the J gene TRBJ1-5; no definite D call. Germline loops: CDR1 LNHDA, CDR2 SQIVND (reference sequence). Trimming cost V 3 bases and J 4 bases, with 16 bases left between them. This CDR3 has 16 amino acids. DNA of the CDR3: TGTGCCAGTAGTATCAAGGGAGGACGGCGAAATCAGCCCCAGCATTTT. Translation: CASSIKGGRRNQPQHF.

The chain uses TRBV5-4 and TRBJ2-1; D is ambiguous. This CDR3 has 15 amino acids. Trimming pared 3 bases from V and 3 bases from J, leaving 13 bases between. CDR1 SGHNT and CDR2 YYREEE come from the germline V gene (reference sequence). CDR3 loop: CASSSPRSVYNEQFF. The DNA of the CDR3 is TGTGCCAGCAGCTCACCGAGGTCCGTCTACAATGAGCAGTTCTTC. The full variable domain, completed using reference TRBV5-4 and TRBJ2-1, is ETGVTQSPTHLIKTRGQQVTLRCSSQSGHNTVSWYQQALGQGPQFIFQYYREEENGRGNFPPRFSGLQFPNYSSELNVNALELDDSALYLCASSSPRSVYNEQFFGPGTRLTVL.